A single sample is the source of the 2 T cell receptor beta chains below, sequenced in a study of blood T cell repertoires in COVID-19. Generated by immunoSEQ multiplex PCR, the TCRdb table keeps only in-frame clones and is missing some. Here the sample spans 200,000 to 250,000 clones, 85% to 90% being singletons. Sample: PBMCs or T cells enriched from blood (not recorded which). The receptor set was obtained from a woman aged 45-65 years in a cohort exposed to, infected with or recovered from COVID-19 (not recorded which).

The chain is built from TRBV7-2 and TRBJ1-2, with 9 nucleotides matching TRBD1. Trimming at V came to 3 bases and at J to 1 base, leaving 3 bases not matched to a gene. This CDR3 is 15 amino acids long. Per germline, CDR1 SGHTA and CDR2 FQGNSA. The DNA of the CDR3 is TGTGCCAGCAGCTTCGGACAGGGGTTTAACTATGGCTACACCTTC. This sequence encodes CASSFGQGFNYGYTF.

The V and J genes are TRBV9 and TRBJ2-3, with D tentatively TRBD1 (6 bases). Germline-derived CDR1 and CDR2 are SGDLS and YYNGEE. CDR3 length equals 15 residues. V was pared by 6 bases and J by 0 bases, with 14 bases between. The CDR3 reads CASTRQATSTDTQYF. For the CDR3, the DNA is TGTGCCAGCACTCGACAGGCTACTAGCACAGATACGCAGTATTTT.